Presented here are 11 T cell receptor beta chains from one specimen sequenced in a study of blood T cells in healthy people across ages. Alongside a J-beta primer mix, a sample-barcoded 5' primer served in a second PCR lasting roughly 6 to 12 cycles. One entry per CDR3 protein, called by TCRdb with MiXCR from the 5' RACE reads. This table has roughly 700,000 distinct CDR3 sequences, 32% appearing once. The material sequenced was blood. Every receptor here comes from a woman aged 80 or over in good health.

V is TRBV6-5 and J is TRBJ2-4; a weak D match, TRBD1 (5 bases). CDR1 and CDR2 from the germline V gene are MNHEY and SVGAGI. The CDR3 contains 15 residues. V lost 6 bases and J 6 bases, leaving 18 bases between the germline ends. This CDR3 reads CASSPTASQGNIQYF. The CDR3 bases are TGTGCCAGCAGCCCGACGGCAAGCCAGGGAAACATTCAGTACTTC.

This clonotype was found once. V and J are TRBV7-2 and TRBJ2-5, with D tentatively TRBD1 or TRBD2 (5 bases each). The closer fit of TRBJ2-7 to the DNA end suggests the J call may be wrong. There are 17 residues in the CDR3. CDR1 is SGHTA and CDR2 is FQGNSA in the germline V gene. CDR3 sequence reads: CASSLVAGSGRDNEQYF. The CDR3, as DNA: TGTGCCAGCAGCTTAGTCGCCGGGTCAGGGAGAGATAACGAGCAGTACTTC.

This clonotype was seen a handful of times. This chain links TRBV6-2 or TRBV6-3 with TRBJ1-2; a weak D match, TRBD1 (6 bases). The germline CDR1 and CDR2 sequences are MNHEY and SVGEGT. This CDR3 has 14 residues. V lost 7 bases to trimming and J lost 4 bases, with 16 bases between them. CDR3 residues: CASTEQGLFYGYTF. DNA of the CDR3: TGTGCCAGCACCGAACAGGGTCTCTTCTATGGCTACACCTTC.

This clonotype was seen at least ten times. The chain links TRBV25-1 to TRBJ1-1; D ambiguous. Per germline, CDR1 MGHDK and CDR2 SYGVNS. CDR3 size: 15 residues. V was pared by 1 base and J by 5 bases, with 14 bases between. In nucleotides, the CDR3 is TGTGCCAGCAGTGAATTTCCATCCGGGGAGACTGAAGCTTTCTTT. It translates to CASSEFPSGETEAFF. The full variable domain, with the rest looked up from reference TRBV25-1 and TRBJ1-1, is EADIYQTPRYLVIGTGKKITLECSQTMGHDKMYWYQQDPGMELHLIHYSYGVNSTEKGDLSSESTVSRIRTEHFPLTLESARPSHTSQYLCASSEFPSGETEAFFGQGTRLTVV.

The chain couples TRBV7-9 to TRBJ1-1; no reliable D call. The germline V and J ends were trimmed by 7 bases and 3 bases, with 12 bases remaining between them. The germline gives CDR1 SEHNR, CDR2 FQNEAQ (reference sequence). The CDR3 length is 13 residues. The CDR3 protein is CASTPLADTEAFF. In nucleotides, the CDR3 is TGTGCCAGCACCCCTCTTGCCGACACTGAAGCTTTCTTT. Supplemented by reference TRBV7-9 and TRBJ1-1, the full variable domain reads DTGVSQNPRHKITKRGQNVTFRCDPISEHNRLYWYRQTLGQGPEFLTYFQNEAQLEKSRLLSDRFSAERPKGSFSTLEIQRTEQGDSAMYLCASTPLADTEAFFGQGTRLTVV.

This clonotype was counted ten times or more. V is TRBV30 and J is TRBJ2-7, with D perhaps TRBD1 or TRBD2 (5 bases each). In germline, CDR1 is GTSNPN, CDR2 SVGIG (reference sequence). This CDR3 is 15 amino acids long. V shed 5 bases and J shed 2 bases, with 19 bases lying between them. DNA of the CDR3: TGTGCCTGGGGAGGATGGGGGAAGGGCGCCTACGAGCAGTACTTC. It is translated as CAWGGWGKGAYEQYF.

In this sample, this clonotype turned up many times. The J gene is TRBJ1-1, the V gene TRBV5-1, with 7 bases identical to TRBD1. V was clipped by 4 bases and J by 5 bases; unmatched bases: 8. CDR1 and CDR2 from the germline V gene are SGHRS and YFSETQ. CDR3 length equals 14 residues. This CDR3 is CASSTQGERTEAFF. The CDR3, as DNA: TGCGCCAGCAGCACGCAGGGGGAAAGGACTGAAGCTTTCTTT.

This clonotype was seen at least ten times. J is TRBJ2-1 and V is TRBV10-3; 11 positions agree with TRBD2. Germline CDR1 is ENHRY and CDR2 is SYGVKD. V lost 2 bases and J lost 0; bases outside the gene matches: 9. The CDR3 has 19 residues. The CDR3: CAISEILAGGSSSYNEQFF. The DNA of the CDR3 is TGTGCCATCAGTGAGATCCTAGCGGGGGGCTCCAGCTCCTACAATGAGCAGTTCTTC.

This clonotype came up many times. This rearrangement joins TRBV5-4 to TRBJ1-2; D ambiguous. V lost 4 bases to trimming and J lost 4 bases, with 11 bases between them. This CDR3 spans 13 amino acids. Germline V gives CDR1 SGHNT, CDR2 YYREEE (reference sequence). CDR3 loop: CASSPQEIYGYTF. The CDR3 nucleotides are TGTGCCAGCAGCCCGCAGGAAATCTATGGCTACACCTTC.

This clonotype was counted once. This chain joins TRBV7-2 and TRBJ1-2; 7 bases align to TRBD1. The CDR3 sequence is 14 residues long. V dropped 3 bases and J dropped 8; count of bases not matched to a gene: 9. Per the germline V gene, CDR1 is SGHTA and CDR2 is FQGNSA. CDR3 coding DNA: TGTGCCAGCAGCTTGAAAACAGGGGAGGGAGGCTACACCTTC. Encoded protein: CASSLKTGEGGYTF. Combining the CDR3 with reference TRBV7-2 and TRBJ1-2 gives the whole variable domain GAGVSQSPSNKVTEKGKDVELRCDPISGHTALYWYRQSLGQGLEFLIYFQGNSAPDKSGLPSDRFSAERTGGSVSTLTIQRTQQEDSAVYLCASSLKTGEGGYTFGSGTRLTVV.

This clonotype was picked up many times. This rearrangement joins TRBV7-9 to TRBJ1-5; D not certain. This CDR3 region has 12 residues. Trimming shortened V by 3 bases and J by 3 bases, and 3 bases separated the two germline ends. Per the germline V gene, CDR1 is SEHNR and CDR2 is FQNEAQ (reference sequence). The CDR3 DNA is TGTGCCAGCAGCTTCGTCAATCAGCCCCAGCATTTT. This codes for CASSFVNQPQHF.